A single sample gave rise to the 18 T cell receptor beta chains below, sequenced in a study of response to subunit inactivated influenza vaccine. TCRdb analysed the RT-PCR reads with MiXCR anew, one entry per CDR3 protein. The profile shows about 780,000 distinct CDR3 sequences, approximately 18% of them singletons. The material was PBMCs from blood, obtained about 5 days after vaccination. The receptors derive from a man aged 45 to 65 who received an inactivated influenza vaccine.

This clonotype was seen a few times. This chain uses TRBV12-3 or TRBV12-4 with TRBJ2-3; no clear D. V was clipped by 1 base and J by 0 bases, with 11 bases between them. This CDR3 contains 16 residues. This CDR3 is CASSLGRFPSTDTQYF. In DNA form, the CDR3 reads TGTGCCAGCAGTTTAGGCAGGTTCCCTAGCACAGATACGCAGTATTTT.

The chain recombines TRBV5-1 with TRBJ2-3; D gene uncertain. The V end was cut by 4 bases, the J end by 2 bases, with 8 bases between. The CDR3 has 13 amino acids. Germline-derived CDR1 and CDR2 are SGHRS and YFSETQ. In DNA form, the CDR3 reads TGCGCCAGCAGCCAAACCATCACAGATACGCAGTATTTT. This sequence encodes CASSQTITDTQYF.

The sample holds many counts of this clonotype. The chain uses TRBV12-3 or TRBV12-4 and TRBJ1-2; D not certain. The CDR3 extends over 12 amino acids. Trimming shortened V by 4 bases and J by 4 bases, and 7 bases separated the two germline ends. The CDR3, as DNA: TGTGCCAGCAGTTCTGGGCCCTATGGCTACACCTTC. Residues: CASSSGPYGYTF.

This clonotype was counted a few times. V is TRBV28 and J is TRBJ1-2, with TRBD1 matching 9 bases. The CDR3 runs 14 residues. Per the germline V gene, CDR1 is MDHEN and CDR2 is SYDVKM. Losses at the gene ends were 4 bases for V and 4 bases for J; bases not matched to a gene: 4. CDR3 DNA: TGTGCCAGCAGTTCCCGGGACAGGGCCTATGGCTACACCTTC. Translation: CASSSRDRAYGYTF.

This clonotype was seen a single time. This sequence joins TRBV6-1 and TRBJ2-3; D call uncertain. Germline lookup yields CDR1 MNHNS and CDR2 SASEGT. V was shortened by 7 bases and J by 4 bases, with 9 bases between the two germline ends. The CDR3 is 12 amino acids. The CDR3 here is CASKADADTQYF. In DNA form, the CDR3 reads TGTGCCAGCAAAGCCGACGCAGATACGCAGTATTTT.

The genes are TRBV11-3 and TRBJ2-1; D gene unclear. CDR3 length: 14 residues. The germline V gene has CDR1 SGHNT and CDR2 YENEEA. V lost 5 bases to trimming and J lost 8 bases, with 16 bases between them. CDR3 region: CASSHREVSDEQFF. The CDR3 DNA reads as TGTGCCAGCAGCCATCGCGAGGTCAGCGATGAGCAGTTCTTC. Using reference TRBV11-3 and TRBJ2-1 for the parts outside the CDR3, the full variable domain is EAGVVQSPRYKIIEKKQPVAFWCNPISGHNTLYWYLQNLGQGPELLIRYENEEAVDDSQLPKDRFSAERLKGVDSTLKIQPAELGDSAVYLCASSHREVSDEQFFGPGTRLTVL.

This clonotype came up a few times. One end of the junction varies from germline; a read error may be responsible. The genes are TRBV6-1 and TRBJ2-6; 8 nucleotides align to TRBD1. This CDR3 contains 18 residues. Germline CDR1 reads MNHNS; CDR2 reads SASEGT. This chain's CDR3 is CVSTRGDRGSSGANVLTF. CDR3 sequence (DNA): TGTGTCAGCACGAGGGGAGACAGGGGATCCTCTGGGGCCAACGTCCTGACTTTC.

The table lists this clonotype with a few counts. V and J are TRBV11-1 and TRBJ1-1; 7 nucleotides match TRBD1. Germline V CDR1 and CDR2: SGHAT, FQDESV (reference sequence). The junction had 9 bases not matched to a gene; V was cut back by 0 bases and J by 5 bases. The CDR3 extends over 16 amino acids. The CDR3 loop is CASSLAVRGRGTEAFF. As DNA, the CDR3 is TGTGCCAGCAGCTTAGCGGTCCGGGGCAGGGGGACTGAAGCTTTCTTT.

This sequence joins TRBV20-1 and TRBJ2-7; 11 bases are shared with TRBD1. The trim removed 4 bases at V and 1 base at J, leaving 12 bases unmatched. This CDR3 spans 17 amino acids. Germline V gives CDR1 DFQATT, CDR2 SNEGSKA (reference sequence). CDR3 DNA sequence: TGCAGTGCTAACCGGGACAGGGGGTTGTTGATTTCCTACGAGCAGTACTTC. Translated: CSANRDRGLLISYEQYF.

The chain uses TRBV28 and TRBJ2-2; 8 bases fit TRBD2. The CDR3 has 13 amino acids. The germline CDR1 and CDR2 sequences are MDHEN and SYDVKM. The ends lost 8 bases at V and 2 bases at J; junction bases unmatched: 1. CDR3 sequence (DNA): TGTGCCAGCCGGGAGGGAAACACCGGGGAGCTGTTTTTT. It encodes CASREGNTGELFF.

This clonotype has more than one count but fewer than ten. V is TRBV18 and J is TRBJ1-1, with a weak D call TRBD1 (5 bases). The CDR3 consists of 14 residues. Germline assignment: CDR1 KGHSH and CDR2 LQKENI. Trimming stripped 5 bases from V and 8 bases from J, with 18 bases between. The CDR3 is CASSSNLDNSEAFF. Written as DNA, the CDR3 is TGTGCCAGCTCATCGAACTTGGACAACTCCGAAGCTTTCTTT.

This chain links TRBV7-2 with TRBJ2-7; D is possibly TRBD1 (5 bases). CDR1 and CDR2 from the germline V gene are SGHTA and FQGNSA. V was trimmed by 5 bases and J by 2 bases, leaving 13 bases between them. This CDR3 has 14 amino acids. This CDR3 is CASSPGFGTYEQYF. The CDR3 DNA reads TGTGCCAGCAGCCCAGGGTTCGGAACCTACGAGCAGTACTTC.

This clonotype has just a few counts. The rearrangement joins TRBV4-1 to TRBJ2-3; either TRBD1 or TRBD2 may supply D (5 bases each). The V gene's germline CDR1 is MGHRA and CDR2 YSYEKL. The germline V and J ends were trimmed by 4 bases and 5 bases, with 13 bases remaining between them. The CDR3 covers 14 residues. The CDR3 reads CASSPGVGEDTQYF. The CDR3 region has the DNA TGCGCCAGCAGCCCCGGGGTAGGGGAAGATACGCAGTATTTT.

This clonotype appeared a few times. V is TRBV20-1 and J is TRBJ2-1; D not resolved. V was clipped by 5 bases and J by 9 bases, with 14 bases between them. Germline V lookup: CDR1 DFQATT, CDR2 SNEGSKA (reference sequence). This CDR3 contains 12 residues. For the CDR3, the DNA is TGCAGTGCTTTGACCCGGGCTCTTGAGCAGTTCTTC. The encoded protein is CSALTRALEQFF.

Only a few counts were recorded for this clonotype. The J gene is TRBJ2-2, the V gene TRBV5-1; D is undetermined. Trimming took 0 bases from V and 0 from J, leaving 6 bases between them. The CDR3 is 15 amino acids. Germline V CDR1 and CDR2: SGHRS, YFSETQ. This CDR3 is CASSLAQSNTGELFF. The CDR3 region has the DNA TGCGCCAGCAGCTTGGCGCAGTCGAACACCGGGGAGCTGTTTTTT.

The chain has TRBV7-9 and TRBJ1-1, with D uncertain. V lost 2 bases, J lost 6 bases, and 10 bases lay in between. The CDR3 spans 13 residues. Germline V gene sequence: CDR1 SEHNR, CDR2 FQNEAQ (reference sequence). The CDR3 loop is CASSLQSGSEAFF. CDR3 nucleotide sequence: TGTGCCAGCAGCTTACAGTCAGGATCTGAAGCTTTCTTT.

The chain joins TRBV6-5 to TRBJ2-1; D gene ambiguous. This CDR3 has 12 residues. Germline V gives CDR1 MNHEY, CDR2 SVGAGI. V lost 2 bases and J 6 bases, leaving 5 bases between the germline ends. CDR3 region: CASSYPGNEQFF. The CDR3 DNA sequence: TGTGCCAGCAGTTACCCCGGCAATGAGCAGTTCTTC.

The V gene is TRBV7-2, the J gene TRBJ2-1, with 9 nucleotides matching TRBD1. From germline, CDR1 is SGHTA and CDR2 FQGNSA. Losses at the gene ends were 5 bases for V and 2 bases for J; bases not matched to a gene: 7. This CDR3 comprises 16 residues. DNA of the CDR3: TGTGCCAGCAGCCCCGGGACAGGGAATACCTACAATGAGCAGTTCTTC. Its protein is CASSPGTGNTYNEQFF.